The 32 T cell receptor beta chains below all came from one sample that was sequenced in a study of CD8+CD57+ T cells in acquired aplastic anemia. In patients chosen for sequencing, flow cytometry had shown CD8+CD57+ cell expansion. The template used for profiling TCR beta VDJ and CDR3 was genomic DNA. MiXCR, applied by TCRdb to the reads, yields one record per CDR3 protein. The sample contains about 160,000 distinct CDR3 sequences, around half of which appear only once. The sequencing sample was made of sorted CD4+, CD8+, or CD8+CD57+ T cells (not recorded which) from PBMCs. These receptors originate from a human donor with aplastic anemia.

This clonotype was recorded at least ten times. This rearrangement joins TRBV20-1 to TRBJ1-4, with 9 positions matching TRBD1. This CDR3 contains 15 residues. CDR1 is DFQATT, CDR2 SNEGSKA, per germline (reference sequence). The trim removed 1 base at V and 7 bases at J, leaving 7 bases unmatched. The CDR3 bases are TGCAGTGCTAGAGTCACAGGGGGCTTCGGTGAAAAACTGTTTTTT. It specifies CSARVTGGFGEKLFF.

This clonotype came up many times. The chain is built from TRBV19 and TRBJ2-1; 8 bases align to TRBD2. V gave up 4 bases and J gave up 0 bases; unmatched junction bases: 17. This CDR3 is built from 20 residues. CDR1 LNHDA and CDR2 SQIVND come from the germline V gene (reference sequence). CDR3 nucleotides: TGTGCCAGTAGTACTGGAACTAGCGGTTCTTCCTCTAGCTCCTACAATGAGCAGTTCTTC. Its protein product is CASSTGTSGSSSSSYNEQFF. Full variable domain (missing parts from reference TRBV19 and TRBJ2-1): DGGITQSPKYLFRKEGQNVTLSCEQNLNHDAMYWYRQDPGQGLRLIYYSQIVNDFQKGDIAEGYSVSREKKESFPLTVTSAQKNPTAFYLCASSTGTSGSSSSSYNEQFFGPGTRLTVL.

Ten or more counts support this clonotype. This chain links TRBV24-1 with TRBJ2-1; D not certain. Deletions cut 3 bases from V and 2 bases from J, with 16 bases between. This CDR3 comprises 17 residues. Germline V gene lookup returns CDR1 KGHDR and CDR2 SFDVKD. The CDR3 is CATSDVSGPEAYNEQFF. CDR3 nucleotides: TGTGCCACCAGTGATGTCTCCGGGCCAGAGGCCTACAATGAGCAGTTCTTC.

This clonotype was seen only a few times. V and J are TRBV24-1 and TRBJ2-3; perhaps TRBD2 as D (6 bases). V was trimmed by 5 bases and J by 6 bases, leaving 8 bases between them. This CDR3 is built from 12 residues. Germline-derived CDR1 and CDR2 are KGHDR and SFDVKD. CDR3 in DNA: TGTGCCACCAGTGGCGGGGAGGATACGCAGTATTTT. Protein sequence: CATSGGEDTQYF.

About this clonotype: Being one base from a much bigger clone, this may be a read error. V and J are TRBV12-5 and TRBJ1-1, with D uncertain. V was shortened by 2 bases and J by 9 bases, with 10 bases between the two germline ends. Germline V gives CDR1 LGHNT, CDR2 FRNRAP. The CDR3 runs to 12 residues. The CDR3 DNA sequence: TGTGCTAGTGGTTTGCCCGACCTTAAAGCTTTCTTT. This encodes CASGLPDLKAFF.

The table lists this clonotype with a count of one. This chain links TRBV6-1 with TRBJ1-6; no reliable D call. Trimming left V 6 bases short and J 10 bases short, with 25 bases between. This CDR3 has 17 amino acids. Germline V CDR1 and CDR2: MNHNS, SASEGT. The CDR3 region has the DNA TGTGCCAGCAGCGCGGACGTGTTGAGGGAAGGAGGGTCACCCCTCCACTTT. Translating gives CASSADVLREGGSPLHF.

The chain is built from TRBV19 and TRBJ1-3; TRBD1 might be the D (5 bases). Germline CDR1 and CDR2: LNHDA and SQIVND (reference sequence). Trimming removed 3 bases from V and 5 bases from J, with 14 bases in between. The CDR3 contains 15 residues. CDR3 protein: CASSMEGRWRNTIYF. The CDR3 DNA follows: TGTGCCAGTAGTATGGAGGGGAGGTGGCGAAACACCATATATTTT.

This clonotype has more than one count but fewer than ten. This chain links TRBV2 with TRBJ1-1, with TRBD1 matching over 9 bases. V dropped 7 bases and J dropped 4; count of bases not matched to a gene: 4. CDR1 and CDR2 (germline): SNHLY, FYNNEI. The CDR3 contains 13 residues. The CDR3: CASKGQGSTEAFF. The CDR3 DNA reads TGTGCCAGCAAAGGACAGGGGAGCACTGAAGCTTTCTTT.

This clonotype was counted ten times or more. The chain carries TRBV11-1 and TRBJ2-2; D not resolved. V was clipped by 1 base and J by 3 bases, with 15 bases between them. The CDR3 is made up of 17 amino acids. Germline CDR1 is SGHAT and CDR2 is FQDESV (reference sequence). This CDR3 is CASSLDVRRPHTGELFF. Written as DNA, the CDR3 is TGTGCCAGCAGCTTAGATGTACGTCGACCTCACACCGGGGAGCTGTTTTTT.

The rearrangement links TRBV5-4 to TRBJ1-5; D not certain. Germline V gene lookup returns CDR1 SGHNT and CDR2 YYREEE (reference sequence). The length of the CDR3 is 13 residues. The V end lost 4 bases, the J end lost 6 bases, and 11 bases lay between the germline ends. CDR3 loop: CASSLPWSQPQHF. In DNA form, the CDR3 reads TGTGCCAGCAGCCTTCCATGGAGTCAGCCCCAGCATTTT. The full variable domain, rest sourced from reference TRBV5-4 and TRBJ1-5, is ETGVTQSPTHLIKTRGQQVTLRCSSQSGHNTVSWYQQALGQGPQFIFQYYREEENGRGNFPPRFSGLQFPNYSSELNVNALELDDSALYLCASSLPWSQPQHFGDGTRLSIL.

This clonotype occurred many times. This sequence joins TRBV7-9 and TRBJ1-4, with TRBD1 as a possible D gene (6 bases). Per germline, CDR1 SEHNR and CDR2 FQNEAQ (reference sequence). There are 16 residues in the CDR3. V gave up 5 bases and J gave up 3 bases, with 16 bases separating them. The CDR3 region is CASSLRRGVANEKLFF. CDR3 nucleotides: TGTGCCAGCAGCCTTCGGAGGGGGGTGGCTAATGAAAAACTGTTTTTT.

This clonotype was detected only a few times. The genes are TRBV24-1 and TRBJ1-1; D gene ambiguous. CDR3 length: 15 residues. Trimming shortened V by 2 bases and J by 1 base, and 10 bases separated the two germline ends. The germline CDR1 and CDR2 sequences are KGHDR and SFDVKD. Written as DNA, the CDR3 is TGTGCCACCAGTGATTCGGCAGCAGGGAACACTGAAGCTTTCTTT. It codes for CATSDSAAGNTEAFF.

This clonotype was detected once. The genes are TRBV20-1 and TRBJ2-5; 9 nucleotides agree with TRBD1. The CDR3 runs 14 residues. From germline, CDR1 is DFQATT and CDR2 SNEGSKA (reference sequence). V shed 6 bases, J shed 7 bases, and the junction held 12 bases outside the gene matches. The CDR3 reads CSATGTGRDVTQYF. The CDR3 nucleotides are TGCAGTGCCACCGGGACAGGGAGGGACGTGACCCAGTACTTC.

In this sample, this clonotype turned up many times. CDR3 sequence: CASSSGTSGPHTQYF. For the CDR3, the DNA is TGTGCCAGCAGCTCCGGGACTAGCGGACCCCATACGCAGTATTTT. This chain connects TRBV12-3 or TRBV12-4 to TRBJ2-3, with 11 bases fitting TRBD2. V shed 6 bases and J 7 bases; nucleotides not matched to a gene: 9. There are 15 residues in the CDR3.

As to this clonotype: At one end, the junction sequence differs from germline, possibly due to a read error. The chain employs TRBV5-4 and TRBJ2-1, with 7 bases that match TRBD2. The germline V gene encodes CDR1 SGHNT and CDR2 YYREEE (reference sequence). The CDR3 contains 14 residues. The CDR3 DNA reads as TGTGCCAGCATGATTGCTAGCGGATACAATAAGCAGTTCTTC. It specifies CASMIASGYNKQFF.

This clonotype has a handful of counts. The rearrangement uses TRBV18 and TRBJ2-7; D is unresolved. This CDR3 contains 13 residues. The V gene's germline CDR1 is KGHSH and CDR2 LQKENI. V lost 5 bases and J lost 4, with 12 bases in between. The DNA for the CDR3 is TGTGCCAGCTCAGCCGCTGACCTTTACGAGCAGTACTTC. Amino acid sequence: CASSAADLYEQYF. The full variable domain, its missing parts supplied by reference TRBV18 and TRBJ2-7, is NAGVMQNPRHLVRRRGQEARLRCSPMKGHSHVYWYRQLPEEGLKFMVYLQKENIIDESGMPKERFSAEFPKEGPSILRIQQVVRGDSAAYFCASSAADLYEQYFGPGTRLTVT.

This clonotype was recorded many times. The V call is TRBV5-1, the J call TRBJ2-1; no reliable D call. Trimming shortened V by 7 bases and J by 0 bases, and 11 bases separated the two germline ends. CDR1 and CDR2 from the germline V gene are SGHRS and YFSETQ. The CDR3 is made up of 14 amino acids. The CDR3 sequence is CASVDPSSYNEQFF. The CDR3 region has the DNA TGCGCCAGCGTGGACCCGAGCTCCTACAATGAGCAGTTCTTC.

A note on this clonotype: A much larger clonotype is one base distant, so this may be a read error. The V call is TRBV28, the J call TRBJ1-2; D perhaps matches TRBD1 (5 bases). CDR3 length: 13 amino acids. Germline V gene lookup returns CDR1 MDHEN and CDR2 SYDVKM. Here the CDR3 DNA reads TGTGCCAGCAGTTTAGGCCTCAGGGATGGCTGCACCTTC. This sequence encodes CASSLGLRDGCTF.

This clonotype was observed many times. The V call is TRBV2, the J call TRBJ2-2; TRBD2 matches at 7 bases. The ends lost 4 bases at V and 6 bases at J; junction bases unmatched: 8. Germline values: CDR1 SNHLY, CDR2 FYNNEI. This CDR3 comprises 15 residues. As DNA, the CDR3 is TGTGCCAGCAGTGTAGGGACTAATCTTCCCGGGGAGCTGTTTTTT. Amino acids: CASSVGTNLPGELFF.

This clonotype was counted ten times or more. This chain links TRBV6-1 with TRBJ2-7; the match to TRBD1 covers 8 bases. Germline CDR1 MNHNS, CDR2 SASEGT. The trim removed 6 bases at V and 2 bases at J, leaving 6 bases unmatched. CDR3 length: 14 amino acids. The CDR3 nucleotides are TGTGCCAGCAGCCCCTTGACAGGGGCCTACGAGCAGTACTTC. The encoded protein is CASSPLTGAYEQYF.

V gene TRBV7-7 combines with J gene TRBJ1-5; 7 nucleotides line up with TRBD1. CDR3 length equals 12 residues. The germline gives CDR1 SSHAT, CDR2 FNYEAQ (reference sequence). CDR3 DNA: TGTGCTACAGACAGGGCCAGTCAGCCCCAGCATTTT. This encodes CATDRASQPQHF.

The chain links TRBV7-8 to TRBJ2-3; D not certain. The CDR3 has 15 amino acids. V dropped 1 base and J dropped 2 bases, with 10 bases sitting between them. Looked up from germline, CDR1 is SGHVS and CDR2 is FQNEAQ. The CDR3 DNA sequence: TGTGCCAGCAGCTTAGGAGCGCGGCCCACAGATACGCAGTATTTT. Translated: CASSLGARPTDTQYF.

This clonotype has a single count. The chain is built from TRBV7-9 and TRBJ1-1; the D is unclear. V gave up 6 bases and J gave up 2 bases, with 10 bases separating them. The germline CDR1 and CDR2 sequences are SEHNR and FQNEAQ (reference sequence). The CDR3 is 13 amino acids. CDR3 coding DNA: TGTGCCAGCAGTCCAAGTCATAACACTGAAGCTTTCTTT. It codes for CASSPSHNTEAFF.

The CDR3: CASGLASGSVNEQFF. The CDR3 bases are TGCGCCAGCGGACTTGCGAGCGGGAGTGTAAATGAGCAGTTCTTC. The gene calls are TRBV5-1 and TRBJ2-1; 8 bases match TRBD2. CDR3 length: 15 residues. CDR1 and CDR2 from the germline V gene are SGHRS and YFSETQ. With V trimmed by 7 bases and J by 7 bases, 13 bases remained unmatched. The entire variable domain, with the rest obtained from reference TRBV5-1 and TRBJ2-1, is as follows: KAGVTQTPRYLIKTRGQQVTLSCSPISGHRSVSWYQQTPGQGLQFLFEYFSETQRNKGNFPGRFSGRQFSNSRSEMNVSTLELGDSALYLCASGLASGSVNEQFFGPGTRLTVL.

V usage is TRBV19 and J usage is TRBJ1-6; D is ambiguous. Trimming cost V 3 bases and J 7 bases, with 13 bases left between them. The CDR3 contains 15 residues. Germline CDR1 is LNHDA and CDR2 is SQIVND (reference sequence). For the CDR3, the DNA is TGTGCCAGTAGTATGGAGGACCTCGCGAATTCACCCCTCCACTTT. This codes for CASSMEDLANSPLHF.

The CDR3 bases are TGTGCCAGCAGTCGGAACTCTCCAAGGACTGAAGCTTTCTTT. Protein: CASSRNSPRTEAFF. This chain connects TRBV2 to TRBJ1-1; D uncertain. Germline V gene sequence: CDR1 SNHLY, CDR2 FYNNEI. With 5 bases removed from V and 5 bases from J, the gap between germline ends came to 15 bases. The CDR3 is 14 residues long.

This clonotype was observed many times. The rearrangement uses TRBV20-1 and TRBJ2-1; maybe TRBD2 (5 bases). Deletions cut 4 bases from V and 1 base from J, with 8 bases between. CDR1 and CDR2 from the germline V gene are DFQATT and SNEGSKA (reference sequence). The CDR3 totals 13 residues. DNA of the CDR3: TGCAGTGCTACCAGCGGATCCTACAATGAGCAGTTCTTC. Protein sequence: CSATSGSYNEQFF.

The rearrangement links TRBV5-4 to TRBJ2-7; 14 bases are a match to TRBD2. Germline V gives CDR1 SGHNT, CDR2 YYREEE (reference sequence). Trimming took 2 bases from V and 6 from J; bases not matched to a gene: 4. The CDR3 sequence is 15 residues long. CDR3 bases: TGTGCCAGCAGCTTCGCCGGGACTAGCGGGAGCGAGCAGTACTTC. Protein sequence: CASSFAGTSGSEQYF.

The chain combines TRBV14 with TRBJ1-1, with TRBD1 as a possible D gene (6 bases). Trimming took 8 bases from V and 1 from J, leaving 17 bases between them. The CDR3 is 15 amino acids. Germline CDR1 reads SGHDN; CDR2 reads FVKESK. The CDR3 DNA reads as TGTGCCAGCTTAGTGCCCTTACAGGGGAACACTGAAGCTTTCTTT. This translates into CASLVPLQGNTEAFF.

This clonotype was seen a few times. The J gene is TRBJ2-7, the V gene TRBV10-3; D gene unclear. This CDR3 contains 13 residues. V dropped 1 base and J dropped 7 bases, with 11 bases sitting between them. Germline V gives CDR1 ENHRY, CDR2 SYGVKD. CDR3 DNA: TGTGCCATCAGTGAGTTATCTACGGTTGAGCAGTACTTC. This gives the protein CAISELSTVEQYF.

This chain uses TRBV19 with TRBJ2-7; TRBD1 matches at 11 bases. CDR1 and CDR2 (germline): LNHDA, SQIVND (reference sequence). V lost 3 bases, J lost 4 bases, and 5 bases stayed unmatched. This CDR3 has 15 residues. This CDR3 reads CASSMVGTGGYEQYF. CDR3 DNA sequence: TGTGCCAGTAGTATGGTCGGGACAGGGGGATACGAGCAGTACTTC. Full variable domain (rest looked up from reference TRBV19 and TRBJ2-7): DGGITQSPKYLFRKEGQNVTLSCEQNLNHDAMYWYRQDPGQGLRLIYYSQIVNDFQKGDIAEGYSVSREKKESFPLTVTSAQKNPTAFYLCASSMVGTGGYEQYFGPGTRLTVT.

Remarks on this clonotype: A single base separates this from a much larger clone, so it may be a read error. This rearrangement joins TRBV9 to TRBJ2-1, with D hard to call. The CDR3 has 15 amino acids. Germline CDR1 SGDLS, CDR2 YYNGEE. CDR3 nucleotides: TGTGCCAGCAGCCCGACCGCGATCTCCTACAATGAGCGGTTCTTC. This translates into CASSPTAISYNERFF.